This TCR beta chain stems from a study of CD8+CD57+ T cells in acquired aplastic anemia (dated by TCRdb to 2017 to 2018). As for the study more broadly: DNA extracted from sorted CD4+ and CD8+ cells had a mean of about 3 ug, with a range of roughly 0.17 to 30 ug. A CD8+CD57+ expansion meant a frequency higher than the mean frequency seen in healthy subjects. Overall results and qualifications from the work: Fewer than 30 CD8+ CDR3 sequences were found in both patients and controls but appeared to be highly expressed in patients and within the immunodominant clones of the patients. Between patients and healthy controls, no significant difference in CD8+ Simpson's diversity was found (P=0.060).

Genomic DNA served as template for TCR beta VDJ combination and CDR3 sequence profiling. TCR repertoire sequencing was run on an Illumina HiSeq 2000. For the original study's pipeline: Repertoires were assessed using TRBV/TRBJ rearrangement plots, CDR3 size and DJ length profiles, and Simpson's diversity index. The immunodominant clone was defined as the most abundant DNA sequence in deep sequencing data. CDR3 amino acid sequences were screened for sharing across subjects and were compared with published repertoires and the VDJdb database. The raw public reads went through TCRdb reprocessing: fastp at Q25, MiXCR clone calling, in-frame beta chains kept. Records with the same CDR3 protein are collapsed into one entry carrying the most frequent genes and DNA. The V and J calls reflect TCRdb's pipeline rather than the authors' work. A total of around 130,000 distinct CDR3 sequences appear in this sample, 55% to 60% of them only once. Clones ranked in the top ten supply roughly 30% of the sample.

The patients picked for sequencing were ones in whom flow cytometry had shown an expansion of CD8+CD57+ cells. Severe acquired aplastic anemia was diagnosed in all patients according to International Study of Aplastic Anemia and Agranulocytosis and Camitta criteria. No patient had received any therapy when blood was sampled. In the study, sorted CD4+ and CD8+ blood T cells from patients with severe aplastic anemia and from healthy subjects underwent deep sequencing of TCR repertoires. Patients were enrolled under clinicaltrials.gov protocols 00001620, 01623167, 00001397, 00071045, 00081523 and 00961064 in the USA. Ficoll-Paque density gradient centrifugation was used to isolate peripheral blood mononuclear cells. Before DNA extraction, CD4+ and CD8+ T cells were sorted with FACS or magnetic beads. V is pruned by 1 base and J by 5 bases, leaving 7 bases of the junction without a gene match. Taken from cysteine to phenylalanine, the CDR3 has 14 residues. The retained sequence is limited to the CDR3, 42 bases, with the frame set at the first base. In the germline V gene (reference sequence), CDR1 corresponds to DFQATT and CDR2 to SNEGSKA.

Remarks on this clonotype: This receptor's antigen is unknown. There are no base qualities to consult, and no much larger clone falls within one base.

The sequence came from a human donor with aplastic anemia. Sample: sorted CD4+, CD8+, or CD8+CD57+ T cells (not recorded which) from PBMCs. This chain joins TRBV20-1 to TRBJ1-1; 7 central bases correspond to TRBD1. The CDR3 region reads CSARGGQGVTEAFF. The bases read TGCAGTGCTAGAGGGGGGCAGGGGGTGACTGAAGCTTTCTTT.